This record covers a single T cell receptor beta chain. The data belong to a study of technical replicates of blood from a handful of donors. Assay: immunoSEQ multiplex PCR; the TCRdb copy retains only in-frame clones and omits some. The sample yields approximately 75,000 clones, around 97% seen once. CDR1 and CDR2 (germline): MNHEY, SVGAGI. J gave up 4 bases and V 8 bases, and 10 bases lay outside the gene matches. This CDR3 region has 15 residues. Sequencing was done on a sample of T cells isolated from PBMCs. V gene TRBV6-5 combines with J gene TRBJ2-7; TRBD2 matches at 11 bases. The source is a human donor in good health. Here the CDR3 DNA reads TGTGCCAGCTTAGCGGGAGGGCCCACCTATTACGAGCAGTACTTC. Translated: CASLAGGPTYYEQYF.